The clone carrying this T cell receptor beta chain showed up many times. Its matching antigen is unknown. The data were taken from a study of T cells after yellow fever vaccination. Study-wide results and limits: Boosting was followed by the reappearance of most primary-vaccination clones (around 96% CD4, about 90% CD8). Only a small proportion of the clonotypes turned up in both the CD4 and the CD8 compartments, likely arising from convergent recombination. From the bulk population, abundant clonotypes could contaminate and appear within FACS-sorted repertoires.

MiXCR was run by TCRdb on the 5' RACE reads, yielding one entry per CDR3 protein. The sample records around 150,000 distinct CDR3 sequences, approximately 6.7% being singletons. The source was CD4+ T cells sorted from PBMCs, collected about 5 days after the first yellow fever vaccination. The receptor's source is a man younger than 35 who received the YFV17D yellow fever vaccine.

The CDR3 reads CASSRTANYGYTF. CDR3 nucleotide sequence: TGTGCCAGCAGCCGGACGGCTAACTATGGCTACACCTTC. The chain has TRBV5-5 and TRBJ1-2; no firm D call. V was shortened by 4 bases and J by 0 bases, with 7 bases between the two germline ends. There are 13 residues in the CDR3. Germline-derived CDR1 and CDR2 are SGHKS and YYEKEE (reference sequence). Combining the CDR3 with reference TRBV5-5 and TRBJ1-2 gives the whole variable domain DAGVTQSPTHLIKTRGQQVTLRCSPISGHKSVSWYQQVLGQGPQFIFQYYEKEERGRGNFPDRFSARQFPNYSSELNVNALLLGDSALYLCASSRTANYGYTFGSGTRLTVV.